This entry lists 27 T cell receptor beta chains sequenced from one sample in a study of lymphopenia after photon versus proton radiotherapy. Assay used: immunoSEQ multiplex PCR; TCRdb lists only in-frame clones, some missing. This sample yields some 7,000 clones, of which 81% are seen a single time; about half belongs to the top ten. Here the sequenced sample was peripheral blood, taken from a patient treated with photon-based radiotherapy. The receptor source for this set is a man under 40 with gastric cancer.

For this clone: Other nucleotide sequences in the sample specify the same CDR3. This sequence joins TRBV18 and TRBJ2-3; 12 bases match TRBD2. The CDR3 is 15 residues long. The junction had 3 bases not matched to a gene; V was cut back by 3 bases and J by 5 bases. Per germline, CDR1 KGHSH and CDR2 LQKENI. The chain's CDR3 is CASSPASGREDTQYF. Written as DNA, the CDR3 is TGTGCCAGCTCACCCGCTAGCGGGAGGGAAGATACGCAGTATTTT.

The chain is built from TRBV2 and TRBJ1-6; D not certain. Looked up from germline, CDR1 is SNHLY and CDR2 is FYNNEI. This CDR3 comprises 13 residues. The V end lost 7 bases, the J end lost 2 bases, and 6 bases lay between the germline ends. The CDR3 DNA sequence: TGTGCCAGCAAGATTACCTATAATTCACCCCTCCACTTT. Residues: CASKITYNSPLHF.

This clone has only one observation. As DNA, the CDR3 is TGCGCCAGCAGCTTGGCCGGTGTCCAGAACACCGGGGAGCTGTTTTTT. This encodes CASSLAGVQNTGELFF. The J gene is TRBJ2-2, the V gene TRBV5-1; D is undetermined. This CDR3 comprises 16 residues. The germline V and J ends were trimmed by 0 bases and 1 base, with 10 bases remaining between them. Germline values: CDR1 SGHRS, CDR2 YFSETQ. Using reference TRBV5-1 and TRBJ2-2 for the parts outside the CDR3, the full variable domain is KAGVTQTPRYLIKTRGQQVTLSCSPISGHRSVSWYQQTPGQGLQFLFEYFSETQRNKGNFPGRFSGRQFSNSRSEMNVSTLELGDSALYLCASSLAGVQNTGELFFGEGSRLTVL.

This chain uses TRBV6-5 with TRBJ1-5; unclear D gene. The CDR3 loop spans 16 amino acids. Germline V gene sequence: CDR1 MNHEY, CDR2 SVGAGI. Trimming removed 4 bases from V and 0 bases from J, with 13 bases in between. DNA for the CDR3: TGTGCCAGCAGTTCGCCAGGAGGATATAGCAATCAGCCCCAGCATTTT. Its protein product is CASSSPGGYSNQPQHF.

This rearrangement joins TRBV29-1 to TRBJ2-3, with no clear D. V lost 2 bases and J lost 2, with 8 bases in between. Looked up from germline, CDR1 is SQVTM and CDR2 is ANQGSEA. The CDR3 contains 13 residues. The CDR3 loop reads CSVESQSTDTQYF. The CDR3 nucleotides read TGCAGCGTTGAATCTCAGTCCACAGATACGCAGTATTTT.

This rearrangement joins TRBV4-3 to TRBJ1-2; tentatively, D is TRBD1 (6 bases). From germline, CDR1 is LGHNA and CDR2 YSLEER. The CDR3 runs to 11 residues. Trimming pared 9 bases from V and 6 bases from J, leaving 11 bases between. The CDR3 nucleotides read TGCGCCAGACTCTACAGGGATGGCTACACCTTC. Protein sequence: CARLYRDGYTF.

The chain uses TRBV7-9 and TRBJ2-7; no clear D. Trimming removed 5 bases at V and 2 bases at J, with 10 bases between. Germline lookup yields CDR1 SEHNR and CDR2 FQNEAQ (reference sequence). The CDR3 spans 13 residues. The CDR3, as DNA: TGTGCCAGCAGCCCGGGTCTGACCTACGAGCAGTACTTC. This translates into CASSPGLTYEQYF.

This chain uses TRBV18 with TRBJ1-2; no clear D. Germline loops: CDR1 KGHSH, CDR2 LQKENI. The CDR3 runs 12 residues. Trimming left V 3 bases short and J 7 bases short, with 9 bases between. Here the CDR3 reads CASSPAASGYTF. The DNA of the CDR3 is TGTGCCAGCTCACCCGCGGCGTCTGGCTACACCTTC.

The rearrangement joins TRBV5-1 to TRBJ1-3, with D uncertain. Germline values: CDR1 SGHRS, CDR2 YFSETQ. V was cut by 4 bases and J by 0 bases, with 11 bases left in between. The CDR3 covers 15 residues. DNA of the CDR3: TGCGCCAGCAGCCCGCCCGACTTCTCTGGAAACACCATATATTTT. It specifies CASSPPDFSGNTIYF.

This clone was found a few times. V gene TRBV28 combines with J gene TRBJ2-7; the match to TRBD1 covers 8 bases. Germline CDR1 MDHEN, CDR2 SYDVKM. The CDR3 sequence is 14 residues long. Trimming removed 4 bases from V and 3 bases from J; junction bases left unmatched: 5. This CDR3 is CASSSPDRVYEQYF. The CDR3 nucleotides read TGTGCCAGCAGTTCCCCGGACAGGGTCTACGAGCAGTACTTC.

CDR3 nucleotides: TGTGCCAGCAGAGCGGGGGCGGGGAACACCATATATTTT. It translates to CASRAGAGNTIYF. The J gene is TRBJ1-3, the V gene TRBV6-5; possibly TRBD1 for D (6 bases). CDR3 size: 13 residues. Per germline, CDR1 MNHEY and CDR2 SVGAGI. V shed 6 bases and J shed 7 bases, with 13 bases lying between them.

The chain carries TRBV10-3 and TRBJ1-6, with D possibly TRBD1 on 6 matching bases. Trimming left V 6 bases short and J 10 bases short, with 16 bases between. Germline-derived CDR1 and CDR2 are ENHRY and SYGVKD. The CDR3 runs to 14 residues. In DNA form, the CDR3 reads TGTGCCATCAGCATAACAGGGAAAGAATCACCCCTCCACTTT. This sequence encodes CAISITGKESPLHF.

This chain joins TRBV27 and TRBJ2-5; D unresolved. This CDR3 has 15 amino acids. Germline values: CDR1 MNHEY, CDR2 SMNVEV (reference sequence). Trimming left V 5 bases short and J 4 bases short, with 17 bases between. The CDR3 reads CASSPQGPWGETQYF. The CDR3 nucleotides read TGTGCCAGCAGTCCCCAAGGCCCTTGGGGAGAGACCCAGTACTTC.

The chain couples TRBV29-1 to TRBJ1-1, with a possible D match to TRBD1 (5 bases). The CDR3 totals 12 residues. V was shortened by 3 bases and J by 1 base, with 6 bases between the two germline ends. Looked up from germline, CDR1 is SQVTM and CDR2 is ANQGSEA. The CDR3 loop is CSVDRENTEAFF. For the CDR3, the DNA is TGCAGCGTTGACAGGGAGAACACTGAAGCTTTCTTT.

This chain joins TRBV30 and TRBJ2-5; 7 bases agree with TRBD1. The CDR3 runs to 18 residues. With 0 bases clipped from V and 4 bases from J, the junction kept 17 bases outside the gene matches. The V gene's germline CDR1 is GTSNPN and CDR2 SVGIG (reference sequence). For the CDR3, the DNA is TGTGCCTGGAGTGTAACCATCCAGGGGGATGATTGGGGAGAGACCCAGTACTTC. Translation: CAWSVTIQGDDWGETQYF.

The J gene is TRBJ1-1, the V gene TRBV27, with D unclear. Trimming shortened V by 4 bases and J by 8 bases, and 8 bases separated the two germline ends. The CDR3 covers 11 residues. The germline gives CDR1 MNHEY, CDR2 SMNVEV (reference sequence). The CDR3 DNA follows: TGTGCCAGCAGTTCGGGAGACGAAGCTTTCTTT. Protein: CASSSGDEAFF.

The genes are TRBV28 and TRBJ1-2; 9 nucleotides align to TRBD1. The CDR3 extends over 12 amino acids. Per the germline V gene, CDR1 is MDHEN and CDR2 is SYDVKM. With 10 bases clipped from V and 7 bases from J, the junction kept 7 bases outside the gene matches. CDR3 sequence: CATGDRDRGYTF. The CDR3 DNA reads as TGTGCCACCGGGGACAGGGATCGTGGCTACACCTTC.

The V gene is TRBV27, the J gene TRBJ2-5, with a possible D match to TRBD1 (5 bases). Germline CDR1 is MNHEY and CDR2 is SMNVEV (reference sequence). The V gene lost 4 bases and the J gene lost 5 bases, with 11 bases spanning the gap. The CDR3 has 13 amino acids. The CDR3 loop is CASSYGAEETQYF. In DNA form, the CDR3 reads TGTGCCAGCAGTTATGGGGCGGAGGAGACCCAGTACTTC.

The chain joins TRBV4-3 to TRBJ2-5; 12 bases fit TRBD2. Unmatched junction bases numbered 4, after V lost 0 bases and J lost 5 bases. This CDR3 comprises 16 residues. Germline values: CDR1 LGHNA, CDR2 YSLEER. The CDR3 loop reads CASSQDWLAGGETQYF. CDR3 DNA sequence: TGCGCCAGCAGCCAAGATTGGCTAGCGGGAGGGGAGACCCAGTACTTC.

The chain links TRBV6-1 to TRBJ2-2; 8 bases are shared with TRBD1. CDR1 is MNHNS and CDR2 is SASEGT in the germline V gene. V was clipped by 10 bases and J by 4 bases; unmatched bases: 8. This CDR3 is built from 14 residues. The CDR3 reads CAIEDRARTGELFF. The CDR3 region has the DNA TGTGCCATAGAGGACAGGGCACGCACCGGGGAGCTGTTTTTT.

V is TRBV11-3 and J is TRBJ2-7, with TRBD2 identical over 8 bases. The CDR3 totals 16 residues. Germline V gives CDR1 SGHNT, CDR2 YENEEA. The ends lost 0 bases at V and 3 bases at J; junction bases unmatched: 7. DNA for the CDR3: TGTGCCAGCAGCTTAGAGATGGGCGGGGGGAGCTACGAGCAGTACTTC. Protein sequence: CASSLEMGGGSYEQYF.

This chain connects TRBV19 to TRBJ2-7, with 10 bases lining up with TRBD1. With V trimmed by 10 bases and J by 6 bases, 6 bases remained unmatched. Per germline, CDR1 LNHDA and CDR2 SQIVND (reference sequence). The CDR3 extends over 12 amino acids. CDR3 nucleotide sequence: TGTGCCACCTCCGGGACAGGGGTCGAGCAGTACTTC. This sequence encodes CATSGTGVEQYF.

The rearrangement uses TRBV13 and TRBJ2-3; maybe TRBD1 (5 bases). With 1 base removed from V and 2 bases from J, the gap between germline ends came to 10 bases. Germline V lookup: CDR1 PRHDT, CDR2 FYEKMQ (reference sequence). The CDR3 is 15 residues long. CDR3 amino acids: CASSLDPGHTDTQYF. The CDR3 coding sequence is TGTGCCAGCAGCTTAGATCCCGGACACACAGATACGCAGTATTTT.

The chain links TRBV19 to TRBJ2-5; the D gene could be TRBD1 or TRBD2 (5 bases each). V lost 2 bases and J 5 bases, leaving 21 bases between the germline ends. This CDR3 region has 17 residues. Germline CDR1 is LNHDA and CDR2 is SQIVND (reference sequence). The CDR3 region is CASSINDPGPFGETQYF. CDR3 nucleotide sequence: TGTGCCAGTAGTATAAACGACCCGGGACCCTTCGGTGAGACCCAGTACTTC.

This chain uses TRBV6-5 with TRBJ1-1, with a weak D call TRBD1 (5 bases). This CDR3 has 13 residues. Germline values: CDR1 MNHEY, CDR2 SVGAGI. Trimming pared 1 base from V and 4 bases from J, leaving 7 bases between. The CDR3 sequence: CASSYLRGTEAFF. The CDR3, as DNA: TGTGCCAGCAGTTACTTAAGGGGCACTGAAGCTTTCTTT.

This rearrangement joins TRBV9 to TRBJ2-3; D is unresolved. The CDR3 runs 15 residues. Trimming left V 1 base short and J 2 bases short, with 11 bases between. Germline V CDR1 and CDR2: SGDLS, YYNGEE. CDR3 nucleotides: TGTGCCAGCAGCGTAATAGGCGGCTCCACAGATACGCAGTATTTT. Protein product: CASSVIGGSTDTQYF.

This clone was seen more than once but under ten times. The rearrangement joins TRBV10-1 to TRBJ2-7; D unresolved. Germline-derived CDR1 and CDR2 are WNHNN and SYGVQD (reference sequence). This CDR3 is 14 amino acids long. Trimming removed 3 bases from V and 0 bases from J, with 9 bases in between. CDR3 DNA: TGCGCCAGCAGTGACCATAGGAGCTCCTACGAGCAGTACTTC. This translates into CASSDHRSSYEQYF.